Described below is a single TCR beta chain sequence and its context. Its specificity is unknown. The data are from a study of a mutant IDH1 vaccine in newly diagnosed glioma. Study context: Most patients had radiochemotherapy with temozolomide before enrollment; others had one alone. Study-level points and caveats: Pseudoprogression appeared independent of alterations in top peripheral clonotypes. Of all patients, 85% to 95% showed vaccine-induced immune responses.

V lost 3 bases to trimming and J lost 9 bases, with 21 bases between them. CDR1 and CDR2 (germline): SEHNR, FQNEAQ (reference sequence). The CDR3 consists of 17 residues. Using immunoSEQ multiplex PCR, the repertoire was profiled, and TCRdb retains in-frame clones only, with some absent. Found here are about 59,000 clones, more than 85% of them singletons; the top ten hold 2% to 3%. Documented time point: baseline, week 1 (first vaccination visit). The sample's treatment: pre-vaccination baseline after standard-of-care therapy. Tumors from donors were new WHO grade 3 or 4 IDH1-mutant astrocytomas with ATRX loss.

J is TRBJ1-6 and V is TRBV7-9, with a weak D call TRBD1 (5 bases). The sequence was obtained from a man aged 50-60 years with glioma. The source material was PBMCs, sampled from a glioma patient treated with radiotherapy, temozolomide or both. The CDR3 is CASSFSSAAGLTSPLHF. CDR3 nucleotide sequence: TGTGCCAGCAGCTTCTCATCCGCGGCAGGGTTAACTTCACCCCTCCACTTT.